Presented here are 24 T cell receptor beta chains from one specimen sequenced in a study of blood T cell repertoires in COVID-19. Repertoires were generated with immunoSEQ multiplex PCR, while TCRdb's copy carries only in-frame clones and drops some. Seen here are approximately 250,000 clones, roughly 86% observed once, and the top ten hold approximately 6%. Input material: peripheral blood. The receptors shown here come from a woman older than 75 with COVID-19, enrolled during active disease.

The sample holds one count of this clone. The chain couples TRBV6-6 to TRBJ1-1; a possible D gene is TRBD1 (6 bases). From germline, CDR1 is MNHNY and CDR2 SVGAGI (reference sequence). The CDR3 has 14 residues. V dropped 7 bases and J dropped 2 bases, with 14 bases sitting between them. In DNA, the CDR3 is TGTGCCAGCACCCTCGGACAGCCTAACACTGAAGCTTTCTTT. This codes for CASTLGQPNTEAFF.

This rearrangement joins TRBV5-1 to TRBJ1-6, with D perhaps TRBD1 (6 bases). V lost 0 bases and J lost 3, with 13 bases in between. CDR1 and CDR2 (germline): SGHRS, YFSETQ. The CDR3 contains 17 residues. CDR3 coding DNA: TGCGCCAGCAGCTTGGCCGACTCAGGGGTCTATAATTCACCCCTCCACTTT. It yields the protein CASSLADSGVYNSPLHF.

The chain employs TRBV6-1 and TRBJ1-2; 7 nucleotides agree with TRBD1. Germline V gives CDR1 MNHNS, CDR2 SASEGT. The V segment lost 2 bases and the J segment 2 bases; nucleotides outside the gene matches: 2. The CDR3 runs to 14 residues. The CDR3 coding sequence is TGTGCCAGCAGTGAAACAGGGGAGAACTATGGCTACACCTTC. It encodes CASSETGENYGYTF.

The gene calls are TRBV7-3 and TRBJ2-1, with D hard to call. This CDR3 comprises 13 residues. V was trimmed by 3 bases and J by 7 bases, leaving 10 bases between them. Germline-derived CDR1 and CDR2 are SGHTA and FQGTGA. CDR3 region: CASSFQVGNEQFF. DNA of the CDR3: TGTGCCAGCAGCTTTCAGGTTGGAAATGAGCAGTTCTTC.

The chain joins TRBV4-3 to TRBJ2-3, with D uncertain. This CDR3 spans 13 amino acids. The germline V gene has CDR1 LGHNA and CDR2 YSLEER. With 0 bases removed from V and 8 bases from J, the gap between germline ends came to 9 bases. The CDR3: CASSQEVLGTQYF. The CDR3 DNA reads TGCGCCAGCAGCCAAGAGGTACTTGGTACGCAGTATTTT.

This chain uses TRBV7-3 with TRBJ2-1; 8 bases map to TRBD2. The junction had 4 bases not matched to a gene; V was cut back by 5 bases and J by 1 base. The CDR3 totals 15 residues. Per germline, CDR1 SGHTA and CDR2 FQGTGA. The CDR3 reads CASSRSGGSYNEQFF. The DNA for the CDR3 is TGTGCCAGCAGCCGGAGCGGGGGTTCCTACAATGAGCAGTTCTTC.

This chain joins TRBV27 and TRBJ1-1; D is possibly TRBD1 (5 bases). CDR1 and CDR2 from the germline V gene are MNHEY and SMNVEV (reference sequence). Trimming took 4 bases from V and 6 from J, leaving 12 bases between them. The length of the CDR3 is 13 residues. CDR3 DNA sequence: TGTGCCAGCAGTTCAAGGGGTTCCCCTGAAGCTTTCTTT. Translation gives CASSSRGSPEAFF.

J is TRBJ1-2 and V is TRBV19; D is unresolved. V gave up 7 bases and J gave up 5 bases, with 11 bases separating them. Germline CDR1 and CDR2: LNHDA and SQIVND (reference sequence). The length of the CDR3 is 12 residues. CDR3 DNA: TGTGCCAGTACCCCAAACGGGTATGGCTACACCTTC. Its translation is CASTPNGYGYTF.

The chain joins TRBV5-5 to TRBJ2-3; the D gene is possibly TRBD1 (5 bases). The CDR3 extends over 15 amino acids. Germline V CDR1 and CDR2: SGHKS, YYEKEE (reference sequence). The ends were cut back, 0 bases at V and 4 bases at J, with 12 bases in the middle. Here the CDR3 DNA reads TGTGCCAGCAGCTTGGAGGGCAGGGATCCAGATACGCAGTATTTT. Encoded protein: CASSLEGRDPDTQYF.

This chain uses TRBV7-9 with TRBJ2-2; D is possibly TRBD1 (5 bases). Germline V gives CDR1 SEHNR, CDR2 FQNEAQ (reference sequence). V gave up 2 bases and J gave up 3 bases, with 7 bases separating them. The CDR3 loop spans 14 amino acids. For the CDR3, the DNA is TGTGCCAGCAGCTTAATCAGGGACACCGGGGAGCTGTTTTTT. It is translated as CASSLIRDTGELFF.

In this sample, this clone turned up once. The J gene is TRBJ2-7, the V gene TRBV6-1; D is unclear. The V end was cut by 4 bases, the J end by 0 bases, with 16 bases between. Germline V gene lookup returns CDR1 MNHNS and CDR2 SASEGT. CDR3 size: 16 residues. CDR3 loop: CASSGRHDLSSYEQYV. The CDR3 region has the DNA TGTGCCAGCAGTGGACGACACGATCTAAGCTCCTACGAGCAGTACGTC.

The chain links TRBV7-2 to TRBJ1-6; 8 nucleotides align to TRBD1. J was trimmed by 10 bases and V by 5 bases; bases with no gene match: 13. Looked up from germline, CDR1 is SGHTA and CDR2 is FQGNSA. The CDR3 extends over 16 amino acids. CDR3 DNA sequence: TGTGCCAGCAGCCTCACACCCGGGACAGGAAACTCACCCCTCCACTTT. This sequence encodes CASSLTPGTGNSPLHF.

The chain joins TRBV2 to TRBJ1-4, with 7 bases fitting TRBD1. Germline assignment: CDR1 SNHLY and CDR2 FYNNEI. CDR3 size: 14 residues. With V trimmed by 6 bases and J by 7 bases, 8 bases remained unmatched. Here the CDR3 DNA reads TGTGCCAGCAGCCCACAGGGGCCCGCTGAAAAACTGTTTTTT. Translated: CASSPQGPAEKLFF.

The chain's CDR3 is CASTSQGLDTEAFF. CDR3 sequence (DNA): TGTGCCAGCACCTCTCAGGGGCTAGACACTGAAGCTTTCTTT. The chain carries TRBV28 and TRBJ1-1; maybe TRBD1 (6 bases). This CDR3 has 14 amino acids. Germline V lookup: CDR1 MDHEN, CDR2 SYDVKM. V was shortened by 7 bases and J by 3 bases, with 15 bases between the two germline ends.

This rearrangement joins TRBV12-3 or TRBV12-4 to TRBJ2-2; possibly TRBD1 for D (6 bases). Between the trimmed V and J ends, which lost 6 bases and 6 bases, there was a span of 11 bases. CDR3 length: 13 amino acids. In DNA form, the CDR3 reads TGTGCCAGCAGCCCTGACAGGTCCGGGGAGCTGTTTTTT. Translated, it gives CASSPDRSGELFF.

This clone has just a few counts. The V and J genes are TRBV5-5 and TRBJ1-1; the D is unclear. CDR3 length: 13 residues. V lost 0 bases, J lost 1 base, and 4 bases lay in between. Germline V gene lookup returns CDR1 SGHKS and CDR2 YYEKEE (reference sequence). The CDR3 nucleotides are TGTGCCAGCAGCTTGGGGGCGAACACTGAAGCTTTCTTT. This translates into CASSLGANTEAFF. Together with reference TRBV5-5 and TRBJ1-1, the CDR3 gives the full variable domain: DAGVTQSPTHLIKTRGQQVTLRCSPISGHKSVSWYQQVLGQGPQFIFQYYEKEERGRGNFPDRFSARQFPNYSSELNVNALLLGDSALYLCASSLGANTEAFFGQGTRLTVV.

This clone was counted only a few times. The CDR3 loop is CASSLAGVSYEQYF. CDR3 nucleotide sequence: TGTGCCAGCAGCTTGGCAGGGGTCTCCTACGAGCAGTACTTC. This chain joins TRBV7-9 and TRBJ2-7; TRBD1 is a possible D gene (6 bases). The CDR3 spans 14 residues. V was trimmed by 3 bases and J by 0 bases, leaving 9 bases between them. CDR1 is SEHNR, CDR2 FQNEAQ, per germline (reference sequence).

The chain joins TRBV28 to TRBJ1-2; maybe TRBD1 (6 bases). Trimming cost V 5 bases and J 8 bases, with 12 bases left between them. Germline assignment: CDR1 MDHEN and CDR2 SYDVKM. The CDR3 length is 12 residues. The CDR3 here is CASSTTGRGYTF. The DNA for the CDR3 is TGTGCCAGCAGTACTACAGGGCGCGGCTACACCTTC.

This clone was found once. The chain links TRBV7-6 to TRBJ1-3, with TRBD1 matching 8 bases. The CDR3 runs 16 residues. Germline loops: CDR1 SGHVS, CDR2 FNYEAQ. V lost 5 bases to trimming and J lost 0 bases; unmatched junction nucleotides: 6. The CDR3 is CASSPRDRGSGNTIYF. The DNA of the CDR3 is TGTGCCAGCAGCCCGCGTGACAGGGGCTCTGGAAACACCATATATTTT.

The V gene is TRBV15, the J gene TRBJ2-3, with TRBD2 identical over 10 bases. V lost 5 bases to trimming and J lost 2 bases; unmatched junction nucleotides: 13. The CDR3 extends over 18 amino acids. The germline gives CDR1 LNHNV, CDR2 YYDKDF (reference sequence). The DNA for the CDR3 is TGTGCCACCAGCGGTCGCAGCGGGGGGGCCATTGACACAGATACGCAGTATTTT. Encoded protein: CATSGRSGGAIDTDTQYF. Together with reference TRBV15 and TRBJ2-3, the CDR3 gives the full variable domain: DAMVIQNPRYQVTQFGKPVTLSCSQTLNHNVMYWYQQKSSQAPKLLFHYYDKDFNNEADTPDNFQSRRPNTSFCFLDIRSPGLGDTAMYLCATSGRSGGAIDTDTQYFGPGTRLTVL.

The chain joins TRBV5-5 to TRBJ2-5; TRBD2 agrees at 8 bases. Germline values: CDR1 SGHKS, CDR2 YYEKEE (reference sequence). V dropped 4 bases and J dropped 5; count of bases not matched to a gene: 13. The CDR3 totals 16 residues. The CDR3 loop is CASSLNGGANEETQYF. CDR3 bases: TGTGCCAGCAGCCTTAACGGGGGGGCAAATGAGGAGACCCAGTACTTC. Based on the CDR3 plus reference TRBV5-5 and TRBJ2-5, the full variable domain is DAGVTQSPTHLIKTRGQQVTLRCSPISGHKSVSWYQQVLGQGPQFIFQYYEKEERGRGNFPDRFSARQFPNYSSELNVNALLLGDSALYLCASSLNGGANEETQYFGPGTRLLVL.

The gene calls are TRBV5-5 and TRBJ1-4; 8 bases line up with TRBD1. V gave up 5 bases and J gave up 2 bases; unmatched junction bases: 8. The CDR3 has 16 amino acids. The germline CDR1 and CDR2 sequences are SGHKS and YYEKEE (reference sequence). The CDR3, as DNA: TGTGCCAGCAGTTTCTTACCAGGGGGCACTAATGAAAAACTGTTTTTT. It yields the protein CASSFLPGGTNEKLFF.

The CDR3 here is CASSLLWTDLPEAFF. The CDR3 region has the DNA TGTGCCAGCAGCTTGCTGTGGACAGATCTACCGGAAGCTTTCTTT. V gene TRBV5-5 combines with J gene TRBJ1-1; tentatively, D is TRBD1 (6 bases). Trimming took 1 base from V and 8 from J, leaving 18 bases between them. CDR3 length: 15 residues. CDR1 and CDR2 (germline): SGHKS, YYEKEE (reference sequence).

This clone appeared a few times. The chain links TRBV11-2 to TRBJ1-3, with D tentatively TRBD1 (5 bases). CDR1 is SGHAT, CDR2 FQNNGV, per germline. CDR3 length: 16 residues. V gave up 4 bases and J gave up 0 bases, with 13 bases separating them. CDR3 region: CASSSDRTLSGNTIYF. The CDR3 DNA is TGTGCCAGCAGCTCAGACAGAACCCTCTCTGGAAACACCATATATTTT.